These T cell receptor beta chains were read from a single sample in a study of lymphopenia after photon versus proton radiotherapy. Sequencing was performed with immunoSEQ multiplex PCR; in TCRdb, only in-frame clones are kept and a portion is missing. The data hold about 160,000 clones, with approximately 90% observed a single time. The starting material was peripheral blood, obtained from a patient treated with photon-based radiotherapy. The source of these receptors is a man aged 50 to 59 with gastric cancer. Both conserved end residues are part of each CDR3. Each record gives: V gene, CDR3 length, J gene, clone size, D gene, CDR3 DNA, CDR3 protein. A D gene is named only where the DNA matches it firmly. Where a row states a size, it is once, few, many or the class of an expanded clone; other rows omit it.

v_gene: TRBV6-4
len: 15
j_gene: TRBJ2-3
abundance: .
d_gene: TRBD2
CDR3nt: TGTGCCAGCACTTCGGTAGCGGGAGGATCAGATACGCAGTATTTT
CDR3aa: CASTSVAGGSDTQYF

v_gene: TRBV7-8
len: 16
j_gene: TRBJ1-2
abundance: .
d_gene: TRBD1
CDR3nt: TGTGCCAGCAGCCATGGGGGGACAGGGGGTACCTATGGCTACACCTTC
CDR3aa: CASSHGGTGGTYGYTF

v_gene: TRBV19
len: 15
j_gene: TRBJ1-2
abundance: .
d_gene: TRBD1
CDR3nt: TGTGCCAGTACGGAACCGGGACAGGGGCGGTATGGCTACACCTTC
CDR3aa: CASTEPGQGRYGYTF

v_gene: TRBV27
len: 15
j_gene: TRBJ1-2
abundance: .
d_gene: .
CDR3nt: TGTGCCAGCAGTTTCCAGAGGGGGGGGAACTATGGCTACACCTTC
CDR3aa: CASSFQRGGNYGYTF

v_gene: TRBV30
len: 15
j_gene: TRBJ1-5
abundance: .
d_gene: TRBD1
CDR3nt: TGTGCCTGGAGTCTTGGGACAGCATTAAATCAGCCCCAGCATTTT
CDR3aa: CAWSLGTALNQPQHF

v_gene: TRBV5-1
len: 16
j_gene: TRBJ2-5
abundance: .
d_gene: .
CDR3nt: TGCGCCAGCAGCTTGGGGGTGGCAGCCTCACAAGAGACCCAGTACTTC
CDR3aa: CASSLGVAASQETQYF

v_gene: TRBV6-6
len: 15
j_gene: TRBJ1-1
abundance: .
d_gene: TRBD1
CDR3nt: TGTGCCAGCAGTTACGGGGACAGGGAGGGGACTGAAGCTTTCTTT
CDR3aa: CASSYGDREGTEAFF

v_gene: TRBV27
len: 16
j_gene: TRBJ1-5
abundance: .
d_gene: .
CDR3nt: TGTGCCAGCAGTCCATGGACAAGTATAGCAATCAGGCCCCAGCATTTT
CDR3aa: CASSPWTSIAIRPQHF

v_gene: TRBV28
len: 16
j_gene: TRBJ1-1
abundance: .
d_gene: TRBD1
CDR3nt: TGTGCCAGCAGCCAAGGACAGGGACCGGAGAACACTGAAGCTTTCTTT
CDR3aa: CASSQGQGPENTEAFF

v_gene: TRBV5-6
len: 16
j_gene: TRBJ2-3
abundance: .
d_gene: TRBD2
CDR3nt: TGTGCCAGCAGCTTAGGACTAGCGGGAGGAACAGATACGCAGTATTTT
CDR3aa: CASSLGLAGGTDTQYF

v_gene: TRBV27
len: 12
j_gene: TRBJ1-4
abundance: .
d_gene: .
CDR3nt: TGTGCCAGCCAAAACAGAAATGAAAAACTGTTTTTT
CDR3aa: CASQNRNEKLFF

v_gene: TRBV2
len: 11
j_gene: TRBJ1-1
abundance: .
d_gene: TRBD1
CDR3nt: TGTGCCAGCGACAGGGCCACTGAAGCTTTCTTT
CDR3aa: CASDRATEAFF

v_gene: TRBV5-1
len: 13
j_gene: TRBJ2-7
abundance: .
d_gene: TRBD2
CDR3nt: TGCGCCAGCAGCCGGCCCGGGGGGAACGAGCAGTACTTC
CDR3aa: CASSRPGGNEQYF

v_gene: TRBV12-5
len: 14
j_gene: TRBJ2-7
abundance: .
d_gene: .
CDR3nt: TGTGCTAGTGGTTTGGTCCCAGGTGGATACGAGCAGTACTTC
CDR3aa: CASGLVPGGYEQYF

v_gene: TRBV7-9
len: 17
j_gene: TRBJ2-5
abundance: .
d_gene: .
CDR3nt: TGTGCCAGCAGCTTAGGGACTACCAAAAGGTACCAAGAGACCCAGTACTTC
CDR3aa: CASSLGTTKRYQETQYF

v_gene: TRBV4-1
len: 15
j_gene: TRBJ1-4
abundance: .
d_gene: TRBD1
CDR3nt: TGCGCCAGCAGCCAAACGGGACAGGGAGGCGAAAAACTGTTTTTT
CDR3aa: CASSQTGQGGEKLFF

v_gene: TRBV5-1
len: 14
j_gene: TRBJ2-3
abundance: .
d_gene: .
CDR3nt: TGCGCCAGCAGCATAGGGACGCCGACAGATACGCAGTATTTT
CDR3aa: CASSIGTPTDTQYF

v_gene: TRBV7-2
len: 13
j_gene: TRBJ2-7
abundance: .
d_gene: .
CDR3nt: TGTGCCAGCAGCTTAGGCCCTAACTACGAGCAGTACTTC
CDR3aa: CASSLGPNYEQYF

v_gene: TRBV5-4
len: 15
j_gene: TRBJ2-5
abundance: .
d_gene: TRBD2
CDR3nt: TGTGCCAGCAGCCCCTCGGGGGGGGGTGGGGAGACCCAGTACTTC
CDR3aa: CASSPSGGGGETQYF

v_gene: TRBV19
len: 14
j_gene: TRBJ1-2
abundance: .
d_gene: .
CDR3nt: TGTGCCAGTAGTATTAACTGGGGGGCAGGCGGCTACACCTTC
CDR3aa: CASSINWGAGGYTF

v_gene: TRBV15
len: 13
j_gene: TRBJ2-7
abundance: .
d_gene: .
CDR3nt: TGTGCCACCAGCAGAGATCAGGGCTACGAGCAGTACTTC
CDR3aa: CATSRDQGYEQYF

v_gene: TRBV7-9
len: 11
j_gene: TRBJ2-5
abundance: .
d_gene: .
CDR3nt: TGTGCCAGCGGACCAGAGGGGACCCAGTACTTC
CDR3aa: CASGPEGTQYF

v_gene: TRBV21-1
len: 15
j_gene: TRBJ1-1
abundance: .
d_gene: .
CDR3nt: TGTGCCAGCAGCGACCAATGGGACGGGGGGGCCCCGGCTTTCTTT
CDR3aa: CASSDQWDGGAPAFF

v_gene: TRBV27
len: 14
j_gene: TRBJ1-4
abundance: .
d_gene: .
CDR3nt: TGTGCCAGCAGTCCTACGGCAGGTAATGAAAAACTGTTTTTT
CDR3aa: CASSPTAGNEKLFF

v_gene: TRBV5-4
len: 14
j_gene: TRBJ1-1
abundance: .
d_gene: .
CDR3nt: TGTGCCAGCAGCTTGGACGGATGGAACACTGAAGCTTTCTTT
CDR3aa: CASSLDGWNTEAFF

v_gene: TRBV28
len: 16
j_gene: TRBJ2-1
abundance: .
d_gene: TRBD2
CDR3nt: TGTGCCAGCAGTGTGGGGACTAGCGGGAGGTTCAATGAGCAGTTCTTC
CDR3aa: CASSVGTSGRFNEQFF

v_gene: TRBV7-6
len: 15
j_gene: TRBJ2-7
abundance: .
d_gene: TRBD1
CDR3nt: TGTGCCAGCAGCCAGCAACCAGGGGGTAGCGACGAGCAGTACTTC
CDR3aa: CASSQQPGGSDEQYF

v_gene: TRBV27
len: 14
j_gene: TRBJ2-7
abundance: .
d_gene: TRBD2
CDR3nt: TGTGCCACCAGGCAGGTAGCGGGAGGTTACGAGCAGTACTTC
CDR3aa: CATRQVAGGYEQYF

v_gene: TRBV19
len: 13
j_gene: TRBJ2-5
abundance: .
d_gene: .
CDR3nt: TGTGCCAGTAGGGGGGAGAACAAAGAGACCCAGTACTTC
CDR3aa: CASRGENKETQYF

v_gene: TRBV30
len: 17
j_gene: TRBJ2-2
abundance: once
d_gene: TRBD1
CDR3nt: TGTGCCTGGAGGCCCCCGGGGACAGGGGACAGGATCGGGGAGCTGTTTTTT
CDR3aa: CAWRPPGTGDRIGELFF

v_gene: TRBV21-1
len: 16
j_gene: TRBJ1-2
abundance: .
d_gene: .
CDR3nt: TGTGCCAGCAGCTTCCTTTTGGTGGAGGGAAACTATGGCTACACCTTC
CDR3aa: CASSFLLVEGNYGYTF

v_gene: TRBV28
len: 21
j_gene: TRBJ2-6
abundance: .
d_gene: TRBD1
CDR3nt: TGTGCCAGCAGTTTTTATTTGATAGGGGACAGGCAGGGCTCTGGGGCCAACGTCCTGACTTTC
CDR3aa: CASSFYLIGDRQGSGANVLTF

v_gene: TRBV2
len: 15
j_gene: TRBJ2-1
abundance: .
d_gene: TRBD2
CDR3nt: TGTGCCAGCAGTTTCGCGGGAGGGAGTTTAAATGAGCAGTTCTTC
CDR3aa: CASSFAGGSLNEQFF

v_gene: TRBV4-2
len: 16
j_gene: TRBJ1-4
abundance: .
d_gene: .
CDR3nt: TGTGCCAGCAGCCAAACAAGAATGACAACTAATGAAAAACTGTTTTTT
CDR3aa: CASSQTRMTTNEKLFF

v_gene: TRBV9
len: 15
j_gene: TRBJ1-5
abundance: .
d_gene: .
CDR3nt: TGTGCCAGCAGCGTAGATGGACGGAGCAATCAGCCCCAGCATTTT
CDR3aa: CASSVDGRSNQPQHF

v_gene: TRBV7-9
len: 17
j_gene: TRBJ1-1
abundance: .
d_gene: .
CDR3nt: TGTGCCAGCAGCTTAGATGGGACCATCGACCCGAACACTGAAGCTTTCTTT
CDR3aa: CASSLDGTIDPNTEAFF